The present T cell receptor beta chain was sequenced within a study of T-cell reconstitution after alpha-beta-depleted transplantation in children. Unique molecular identifiers were incorporated when the TCRbeta library was constructed. One entry per CDR3 protein, called by TCRdb with MiXCR from the PCR reads. This repertoire shows about a million distinct CDR3 sequences, about 26% found once; its top ten account for roughly 28%. V lost 2 bases and J lost 0, with 5 bases in between. The CDR3 contains 15 residues. The germline gives CDR1 MNHEY, CDR2 SVGAGI. V gene TRBV6-5 combines with J gene TRBJ2-6; D is undetermined. The source material was PBMCs, mostly from graft donor cells, sampled 360 days after TCRalphabeta/CD19-depleted stem cell transplant. The sequence was collected from a boy less than two years old who had a stem cell transplant for SCID, so the T cells may come from the graft donor. The CDR3 spells CASSYMRSGANVLTF. As DNA, the CDR3 is TGTGCCAGCAGTTACATGCGCTCTGGGGCCAACGTCCTGACTTTC.